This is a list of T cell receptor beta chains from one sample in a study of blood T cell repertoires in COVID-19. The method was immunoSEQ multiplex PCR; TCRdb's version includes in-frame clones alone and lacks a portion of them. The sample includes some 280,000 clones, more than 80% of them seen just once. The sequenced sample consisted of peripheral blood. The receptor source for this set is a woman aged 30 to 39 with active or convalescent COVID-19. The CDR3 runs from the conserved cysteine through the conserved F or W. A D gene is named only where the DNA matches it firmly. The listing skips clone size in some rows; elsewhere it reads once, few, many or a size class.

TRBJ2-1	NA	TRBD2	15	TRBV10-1	CASGGGFSSYNEQFF	TGCGCCAGCGGGGGGGGTTTTAGCTCCTACAATGAGCAGTTCTTC
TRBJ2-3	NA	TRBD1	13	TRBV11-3	CASSRDSSDTQYF	TGTGCCAGCAGCAGGGACAGCTCAGATACGCAGTATTTT
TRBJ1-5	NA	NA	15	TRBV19	CASSMYGQGFQPQHF	TGTGCCAGTAGTATGTATGGCCAGGGATTCCAGCCCCAGCATTTT
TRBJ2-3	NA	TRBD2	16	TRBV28	CASRKLGGESTDTQYF	TGTGCCAGCAGAAAACTGGGGGGGGAAAGCACAGATACGCAGTATTTT
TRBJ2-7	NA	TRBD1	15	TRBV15	CATSRAGTGVDEQYF	TGTGCCACCAGCAGAGCCGGGACAGGTGTGGACGAGCAGTACTTC
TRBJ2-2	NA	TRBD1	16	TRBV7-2	CASSFETGGGTGELFF	TGTGCCAGCAGCTTCGAGACAGGGGGCGGCACCGGGGAGCTGTTTTTT
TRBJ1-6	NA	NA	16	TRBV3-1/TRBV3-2	CASSRSELSYNSPLHF	TGTGCCAGCAGCCGAAGCGAGCTCTCCTATAATTCACCCCTCCACTTT
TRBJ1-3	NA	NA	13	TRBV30	CAWTPGVGNTIYF	TGTGCCTGGACCCCAGGGGTCGGAAACACCATATATTTT
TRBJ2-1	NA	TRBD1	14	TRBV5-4	CASSSGTGASEQFF	TGTGCCAGCAGCTCCGGGACAGGGGCTAGTGAGCAGTTCTTC
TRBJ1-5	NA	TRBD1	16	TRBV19	CASSMTGGSSNQPQHF	TGTGCCAGTAGTATGACAGGGGGGTCTAGCAATCAGCCCCAGCATTTT
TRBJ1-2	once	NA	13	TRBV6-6	CASSYSQGSGYTF	TGTGCCAGCAGTTATTCGCAGGGCTCTGGCTACACCTTC
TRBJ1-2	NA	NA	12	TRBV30	CAWREAVGGYTF	TGTGCCTGGAGAGAAGCGGTAGGAGGCTACACCTTC
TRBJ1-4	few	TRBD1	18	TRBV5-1	CASSVGAGGAATNEKLFF	TGCGCCAGCAGCGTGGGGGCAGGGGGCGCCGCAACTAATGAAAAACTGTTTTTT
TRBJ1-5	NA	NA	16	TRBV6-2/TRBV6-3	CASSRTELQRNQPQHF	TGTGCCAGCAGTAGGACAGAGCTACAAAGGAATCAGCCCCAGCATTTT
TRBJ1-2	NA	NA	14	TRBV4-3	CASSQDFQGYGYTF	TGCGCCAGCAGCCAAGATTTTCAGGGGTATGGCTACACCTTC
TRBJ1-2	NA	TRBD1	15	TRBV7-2	CASSLGGQGAQGYTF	TGTGCCAGCAGCTTAGGGGGACAGGGGGCGCAAGGCTACACCTTC
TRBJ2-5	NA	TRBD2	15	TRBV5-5	CASSLGSSGGETQYF	TGTGCCAGCAGCTTGGGAAGTAGCGGGGGAGAGACCCAGTACTTC
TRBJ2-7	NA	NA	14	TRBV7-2	CASSYFPLGGEQYF	TGTGCCAGCAGCTACTTTCCGCTGGGGGGCGAGCAGTACTTC
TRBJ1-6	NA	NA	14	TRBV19	CASSIGQGNSPLHF	TGTGCCAGTAGTATCGGGCAGGGTAACTCACCCCTCCACTTT
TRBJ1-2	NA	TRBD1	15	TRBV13	CASSLGDRGGYGYTF	TGTGCCAGCAGCTTAGGGGACAGGGGTGGCTATGGCTACACCTTC
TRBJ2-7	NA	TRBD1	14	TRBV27	CASSWTGHSYEQYF	TGTGCCAGCAGTTGGACAGGGCACTCCTACGAGCAGTACTTC
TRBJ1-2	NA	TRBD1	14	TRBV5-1	CASSFRDRVDGYTF	TGCGCCAGCAGCTTTAGGGACAGGGTAGATGGCTACACCTTC
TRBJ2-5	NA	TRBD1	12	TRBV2	CASSRGQETQYF	TGTGCCAGCAGCAGGGGGCAAGAGACCCAGTACTTC
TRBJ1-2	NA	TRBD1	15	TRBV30	CAWGSPGTGNYGYTF	TGTGCCTGGGGAAGTCCCGGGACAGGAAACTATGGCTACACCTTC
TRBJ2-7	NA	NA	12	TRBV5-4	CASSLDYYEQYF	TGTGCCAGCAGCCTTGACTACTACGAGCAGTACTTC
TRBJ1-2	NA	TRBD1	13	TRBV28	CASSSTGARGYTF	TGTGCCAGCAGTTCTACAGGGGCGAGGGGCTACACCTTC
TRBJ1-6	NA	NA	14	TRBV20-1	CSASSGRLNSPLHF	TGCAGTGCTAGTTCGGGCAGACTAAATTCACCCCTCCACTTT
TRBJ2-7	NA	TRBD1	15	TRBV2	CASRDRGRGGHEQYF	TGTGCCAGCAGAGACAGGGGGCGAGGGGGGCACGAGCAGTACTTC
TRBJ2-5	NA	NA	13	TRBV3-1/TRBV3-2	CASSHRGQETQYF	TGTGCCAGCAGCCATAGGGGGCAAGAGACCCAGTACTTC
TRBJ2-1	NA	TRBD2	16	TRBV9	CASSGWGRDRPNEQFF	TGTGCCAGCAGCGGATGGGGGAGGGACCGACCTAATGAGCAGTTCTTC
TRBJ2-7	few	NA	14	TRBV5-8	CASSLGVLYYEQYF	TGTGCCAGCAGCTTGGGAGTCCTCTACTACGAGCAGTACTTC
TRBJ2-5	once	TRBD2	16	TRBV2	CASSKSWTSGQETQYF	TGTGCCAGCAGTAAGAGCTGGACTAGCGGGCAAGAGACCCAGTACTTC
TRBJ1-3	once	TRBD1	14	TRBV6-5	CASSPGTGRHTIYF	TGTGCCAGCAGCCCCGGGACAGGGAGACACACCATATATTTT
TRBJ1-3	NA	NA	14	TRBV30	CARSSGGLGNTIYF	TGTGCCAGATCGAGCGGGGGGCTAGGAAACACCATATATTTT
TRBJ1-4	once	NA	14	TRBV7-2	CASSLRIYNEKLFF	TGTGCCAGCAGCCTCAGGATTTATAATGAAAAACTGTTTTTT
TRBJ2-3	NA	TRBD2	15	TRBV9	CASSVSGTSTDTQYF	TGTGCCAGCAGCGTAAGCGGGACGAGCACAGATACGCAGTATTTT
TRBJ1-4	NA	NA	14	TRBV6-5	CASSTTPTNEKLFF	TGTGCCAGCAGTACGACACCAACTAATGAAAAACTGTTTTTT
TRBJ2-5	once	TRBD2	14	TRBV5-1	CASSLRLAGETQYF	TGCGCCAGCAGCTTGAGGCTAGCGGGAGAGACCCAGTACTTC
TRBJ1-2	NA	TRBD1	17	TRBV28	CASSLSGTGSSLYGYTF	TGTGCCAGCAGTCTCTCCGGGACAGGGAGCTCCCTCTATGGCTACACCTTC
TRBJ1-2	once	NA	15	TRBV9	CASSPTLGGYYGYTF	TGTGCCAGCAGCCCTACGTTGGGGGGTTACTATGGCTACACCTTC
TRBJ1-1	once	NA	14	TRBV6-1	CASSDGGGLAEAFF	TGTGCCAGCAGTGATGGGGGGGGTCTAGCTGAAGCTTTCTTT
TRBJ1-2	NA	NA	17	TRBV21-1	CASSKAPRDGNYGGYTF	TGTGCCAGCAGCAAAGCCCCCCGTGACGGGAACTATGGTGGCTACACCTTC
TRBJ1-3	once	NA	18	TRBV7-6	CASSLAILDTGSGNTIYF	TGTGCCAGCAGCTTAGCCATCCTGGACACTGGGTCTGGAAACACCATATATTTT
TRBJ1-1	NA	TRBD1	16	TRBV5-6	CASSLPAGGLGTEAFF	TGTGCCAGCAGCTTGCCCGCAGGGGGCTTGGGCACTGAAGCTTTCTTT
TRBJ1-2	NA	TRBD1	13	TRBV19	CASSTDRTGGYTF	TGTGCCAGTAGTACGGACAGGACGGGCGGCTACACCTTC
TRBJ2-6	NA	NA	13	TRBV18	CASSGSGANVLTF	TGTGCCAGCTCCGGGTCGGGGGCCAACGTCCTGACTTTC
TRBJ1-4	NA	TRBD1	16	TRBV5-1	CASSHTGGQGNEKLFF	TGCGCCAGCAGCCACACAGGGGGCCAGGGTAATGAAAAACTGTTTTTT
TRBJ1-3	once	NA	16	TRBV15	CATSRGGGASGNTIYF	TGTGCCACCAGCAGAGGGGGGGGTGCGTCTGGAAACACCATATATTTT
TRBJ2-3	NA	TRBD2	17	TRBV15	CATSRVRASGGADTQYF	TGTGCCACCAGCAGAGTAAGGGCTAGCGGGGGGGCAGATACGCAGTATTTT
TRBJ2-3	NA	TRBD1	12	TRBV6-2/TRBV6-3	CASSSRDREQYF	TGTGCCAGCAGTTCCCGGGACAGGGAGCAGTATTTT